This T cell receptor (beta chain) is drawn from a study of blood T cells in healthy people across ages. The CDR3 consists of 14 residues. Germline lookup yields CDR1 KGHSH and CDR2 LQKENI. Together with a sample-barcoded 5' primer, a J-beta primer mix was included in a second PCR lasting about 7 to 12 cycles. A single record per CDR3 protein comes from TCRdb applying MiXCR to the 5' RACE reads. The table shows approximately 780,000 distinct CDR3 sequences, with about 26% occurring only once. On this clonotype: Its ends do not fully match the called genes, so a read error is possible.

This same sample was also taken into another study, of T cells of mothers and their children.

The receptor's source is a boy aged 5-17 years in good health. Sequenced input: blood. This sequence joins TRBV18 and TRBJ2-7; tentative D call: TRBD2 (6 bases). The CDR3 nucleotides are TGTGCCAGCTCTCCTCCCGGGACTCGCTACGGGCAGTACTTC. This encodes CASSPPGTRYGQYF.